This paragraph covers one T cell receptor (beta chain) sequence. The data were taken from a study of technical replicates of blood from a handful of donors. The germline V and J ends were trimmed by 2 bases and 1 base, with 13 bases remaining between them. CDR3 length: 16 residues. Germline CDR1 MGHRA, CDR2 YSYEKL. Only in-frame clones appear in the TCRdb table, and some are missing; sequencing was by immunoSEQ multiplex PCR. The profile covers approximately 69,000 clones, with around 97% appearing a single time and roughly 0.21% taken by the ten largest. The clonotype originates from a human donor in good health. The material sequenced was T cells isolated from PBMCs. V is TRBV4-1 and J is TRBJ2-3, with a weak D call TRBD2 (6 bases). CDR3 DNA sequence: TGCGCCAGCAGCCAACCACCCGGAGGGCGCACAGATACGCAGTATTTT. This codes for CASSQPPGGRTDTQYF.